These T cell receptor beta chains were read from a single sample in a study of blood T cell repertoires in COVID-19. Clones were read by immunoSEQ multiplex PCR, and TCRdb kept only the in-frame ones, dropping some. The repertoire holds under 300,000 clones, with 88% as singletons. What was sequenced was PBMCs or T cells enriched from blood (not recorded which). The receptors originated from a woman aged 55-69 years in a cohort exposed to, infected with or recovered from COVID-19 (not recorded which). Both conserved end residues are part of each CDR3. The D gene is left open where the match is weak. Size is omitted from some rows. Given values are once, few, many or a class for expanded clones.

CDR3aa | CDR3nt | d_gene | j_gene | v_gene | abundance
CASTSLRGSNYGYTF | TGTGCCAGCACCTCATTGCGGGGGTCTAACTATGGCTACACCTTC | - | TRBJ1-2 | TRBV6-5 | -
CASSLGDRGAEAFF | TGTGCCAGCAGCTTAGGGGACAGGGGGGCTGAAGCTTTCTTT | TRBD1 | TRBJ1-1 | TRBV13 | -
CASSVGQGRTEAFF | TGTGCCAGCAGCGTGGGACAGGGTCGGACTGAAGCTTTCTTT | TRBD1 | TRBJ1-1 | TRBV7-9 | -
CASSDSTTDTQYF | TGTGCCAGCAGTGACTCGACTACAGATACGCAGTATTTT | - | TRBJ2-3 | TRBV6-4 | many
CSVGWGLAGASYEQYF | TGCAGCGTTGGGTGGGGACTAGCGGGAGCCTCCTACGAGCAGTACTTC | TRBD2 | TRBJ2-7 | TRBV29-1 | -
CASSLIVTPPNKKLFF | TGTGCCAGCAGTTTAATCGTCACACCTCCGAATAAAAAACTGTTTTTT | - | TRBJ1-4 | TRBV28 | -
CASSPTGGETDTQYF | TGTGCCAGCTCACCAACGGGAGGGGAAACAGATACGCAGTATTTT | TRBD2 | TRBJ2-3 | TRBV18 | -
CASSKGRDNEKLFF | TGTGCCAGCAGCAAAGGCAGGGATAATGAAAAACTGTTTTTT | - | TRBJ1-4 | TRBV21-1 | once
CASSQDVSLAGGQETQYF | TGCGCCAGCAGCCAAGATGTGAGTCTAGCGGGAGGCCAAGAGACCCAGTACTTC | TRBD2 | TRBJ2-5 | TRBV4-1 | few
CASSSSAYGYTF | TGTGCCAGCAGTTCGAGCGCTTATGGCTACACCTTC | - | TRBJ1-2 | TRBV12-3/TRBV12-4 | -
CASSSRQGPLSSYEQYF | TGTGCCAGCAGCTCAAGACAGGGCCCCCTCAGCTCCTACGAGCAGTACTTC | TRBD1 | TRBJ2-7 | TRBV28 | -
CASSFGGSSYEQYF | TGCGCCAGCAGCTTCGGCGGGAGCTCCTACGAGCAGTACTTC | TRBD2 | TRBJ2-7 | TRBV5-1 | -
CASSLLVSGRGNEQYF | TGTGCCAGCAGTTTATTGGTTAGCGGGAGGGGGAACGAGCAGTACTTC | TRBD2 | TRBJ2-7 | TRBV27 | -
CASSRDSEGELFF | TGCGCCAGCAGCCGGGACAGTGAGGGGGAGCTGTTTTTT | TRBD1 | TRBJ2-2 | TRBV5-1 | -
CASSEGRTGGQETQYF | TGTGCCAGCAGTGAGGGTCGGACAGGGGGGCAAGAGACCCAGTACTTC | TRBD1 | TRBJ2-5 | TRBV2 | -